The entry below gives a single T cell receptor (beta chain) sequence along with its context. Its antigen is undetermined. The CDR3 spans 13 residues. Trimming cost V 5 bases and J 7 bases; bases outside gene matches: 5. CDR1 and CDR2 (germline): MNHEY, SVGAGI. This entry belongs to a study of Ad26.COV2.S vaccination and SARS-CoV-2 variants. In the study overall: Donor was assigned to the Ad26.COV2.S arm of trial COV1001.

Study findings and constraints: After vaccination, reports described spike-specific CD8+ and CD4+ T cell responses as showing substantial breadth.

The treatment here: approximately 18 received Ad26.COV2.S at low or high dose, single or two shots; roughly 5 received placebo; per-sample allocation not given. Sample collection was performed on day 63 after the first vaccine or placebo injection. Produced via immunoSEQ multiplex PCR; TCRdb's table is partial and in-frame only. The sample yields 350,000 to 450,000 clones, 70% to 90% seen once. The rearrangement uses TRBV6-5 and TRBJ2-5; 9 nucleotides align to TRBD1. The receptor's source is a person between 18 and 65 years old who received the Ad26.COV2.S COVID-19 vaccine or a placebo. The sequenced sample was peripheral blood, obtained in a trial of Ad26.COV2.S vaccine versus placebo. The CDR3, as DNA: TGTGCCAGCAGTCGGACAGGGGAAGGGACCCAGTACTTC. It is translated as CASSRTGEGTQYF.